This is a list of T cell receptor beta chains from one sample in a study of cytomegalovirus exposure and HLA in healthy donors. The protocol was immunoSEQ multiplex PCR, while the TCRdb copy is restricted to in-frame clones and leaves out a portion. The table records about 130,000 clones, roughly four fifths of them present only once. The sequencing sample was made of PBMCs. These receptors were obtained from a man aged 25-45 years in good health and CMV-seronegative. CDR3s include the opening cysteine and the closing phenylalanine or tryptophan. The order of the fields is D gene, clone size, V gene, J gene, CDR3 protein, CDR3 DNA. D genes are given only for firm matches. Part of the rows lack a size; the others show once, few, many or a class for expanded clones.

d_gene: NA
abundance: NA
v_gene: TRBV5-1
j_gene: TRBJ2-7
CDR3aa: CASSLDSSGGILRSYEQYF
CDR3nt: TGCGCCAGCAGCTTGGATTCGTCAGGGGGGATCCTCAGGTCCTACGAGCAGTACTTC

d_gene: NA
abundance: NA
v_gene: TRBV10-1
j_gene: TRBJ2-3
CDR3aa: CASSEYGSSTDTQYF
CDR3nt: TGCGCCAGCAGTGAGTACGGGAGTAGCACAGATACGCAGTATTTT

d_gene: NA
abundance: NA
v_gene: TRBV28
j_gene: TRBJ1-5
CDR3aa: CASSLWQGGDQPQHF
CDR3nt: TGTGCCAGCAGTTTATGGCAGGGAGGGGATCAGCCCCAGCATTTT

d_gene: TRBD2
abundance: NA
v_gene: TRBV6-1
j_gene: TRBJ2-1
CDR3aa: CASSEFSGITYNEQFF
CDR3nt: TGTGCCAGCAGTGAGTTTAGCGGGATCACCTACAATGAGCAGTTCTTC

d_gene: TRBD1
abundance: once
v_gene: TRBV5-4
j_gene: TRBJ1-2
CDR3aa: CASSLGTAHYGYTF
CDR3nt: TGTGCCAGCAGCCTCGGGACAGCACACTATGGCTACACCTTC

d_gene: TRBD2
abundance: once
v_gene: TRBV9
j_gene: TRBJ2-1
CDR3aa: CASSAPGTSGTSGISYNEQFF
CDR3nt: TGTGCCAGCAGCGCCCCCGGGACATCAGGGACTAGCGGGATTTCCTACAATGAGCAGTTCTTC

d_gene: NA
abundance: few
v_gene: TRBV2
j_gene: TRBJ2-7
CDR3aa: CASSDADHYEQYF
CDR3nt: TGTGCCAGCAGTGACGCGGATCATTACGAGCAGTACTTC

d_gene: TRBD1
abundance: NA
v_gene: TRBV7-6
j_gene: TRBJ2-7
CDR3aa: CASSLEGAASYEQYF
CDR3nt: TGTGCCAGCAGCTTAGAGGGGGCTGCATCCTACGAGCAGTACTTC

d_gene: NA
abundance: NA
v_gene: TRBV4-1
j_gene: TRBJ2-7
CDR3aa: CASSQDSKSSYEQYF
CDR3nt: TGCGCCAGCAGCCAAGATTCAAAGAGCTCCTACGAGCAGTACTTC

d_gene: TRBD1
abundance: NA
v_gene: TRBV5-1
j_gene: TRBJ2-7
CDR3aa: CASSLGQGSFEQYF
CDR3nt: TGCGCCAGCAGCTTGGGACAGGGGAGTTTTGAGCAGTACTTC

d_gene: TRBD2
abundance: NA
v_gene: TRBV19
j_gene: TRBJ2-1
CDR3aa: CASRPLTSGARNEQFF
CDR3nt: TGTGCCAGTCGCCCCCTGACTAGCGGGGCCCGGAATGAGCAGTTCTTC

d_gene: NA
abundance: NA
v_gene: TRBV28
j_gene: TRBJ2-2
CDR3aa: CASSFRGLRTGELFF
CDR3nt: TGTGCCAGCAGTTTTAGGGGGTTGAGAACCGGGGAGCTGTTTTTT

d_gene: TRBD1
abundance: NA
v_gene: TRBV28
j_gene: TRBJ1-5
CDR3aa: CASWDRVNQPQHF
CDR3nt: TGTGCCAGTTGGGACAGGGTCAATCAGCCCCAGCATTTT

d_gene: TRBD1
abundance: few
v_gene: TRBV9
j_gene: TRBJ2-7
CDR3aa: CASSTDRGEQYF
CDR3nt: TGTGCCAGCAGCACGGACAGGGGCGAGCAGTACTTC

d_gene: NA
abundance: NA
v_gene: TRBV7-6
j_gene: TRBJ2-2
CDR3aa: CASSFGQNTGELFF
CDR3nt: TGTGCCAGCAGCTTCGGACAGAACACCGGGGAGCTGTTTTTT

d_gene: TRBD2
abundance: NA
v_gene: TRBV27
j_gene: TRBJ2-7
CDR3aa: CASSLTSGSIYEQYF
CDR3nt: TGTGCCAGCAGTTTAACTAGCGGGAGTATATACGAGCAGTACTTC

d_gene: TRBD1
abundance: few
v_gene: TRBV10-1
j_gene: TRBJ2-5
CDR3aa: CASSESRTGIQETQYF
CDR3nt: TGCGCCAGCAGTGAGTCCCGGACAGGGATTCAAGAGACCCAGTACTTC

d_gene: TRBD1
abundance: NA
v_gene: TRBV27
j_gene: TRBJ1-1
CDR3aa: CASSTGQGFSAFF
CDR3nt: TGTGCCAGCAGTACCGGACAGGGGTTTAGTGCTTTCTTT

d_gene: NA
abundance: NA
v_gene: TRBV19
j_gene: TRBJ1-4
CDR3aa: CASSNAAGNEKLFF
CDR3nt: TGTGCCAGTAGTAATGCGGCAGGGAATGAAAAACTGTTTTTT

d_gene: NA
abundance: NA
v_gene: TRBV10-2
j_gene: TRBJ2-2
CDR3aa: CASSERVTGELFF
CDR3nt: TGCGCCAGCAGTGAACGGGTAACCGGGGAGCTGTTTTTT

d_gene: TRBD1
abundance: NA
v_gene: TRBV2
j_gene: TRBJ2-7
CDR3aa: CASSAGTGYYEQYF
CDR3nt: TGTGCCAGCAGTGCCGGGACAGGGTACTACGAGCAGTACTTC

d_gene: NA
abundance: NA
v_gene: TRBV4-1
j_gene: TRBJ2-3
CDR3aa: CASSQVGLTDTQYF
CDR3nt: TGCGCCAGCAGCCAAGTGGGCCTAACGGATACGCAGTATTTT

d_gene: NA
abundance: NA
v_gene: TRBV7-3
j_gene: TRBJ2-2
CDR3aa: CASSLQGTGELFF
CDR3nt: TGTGCCAGCAGCTTACAGGGGACCGGGGAGCTGTTTTTT

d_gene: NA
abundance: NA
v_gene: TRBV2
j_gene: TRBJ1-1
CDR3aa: CASSTGLGTEAFF
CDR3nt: TGTGCCAGCAGTACAGGGTTGGGCACTGAAGCTTTCTTT

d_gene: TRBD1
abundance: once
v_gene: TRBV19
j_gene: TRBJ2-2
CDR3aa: CATTLRDRNTGELFF
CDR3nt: TGTGCCACCACGCTCAGGGACAGAAACACCGGGGAGCTGTTTTTT

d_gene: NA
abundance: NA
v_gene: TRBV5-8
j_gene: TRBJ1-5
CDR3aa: CASRPGGGNQPQHF
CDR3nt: TGTGCCAGCAGACCCGGGGGGGGGAATCAGCCCCAGCATTTT

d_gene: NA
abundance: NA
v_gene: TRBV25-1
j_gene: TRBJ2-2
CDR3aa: CASSEWGRTTGELFF
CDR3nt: TGTGCCAGCAGTGAATGGGGCAGGACGACCGGGGAGCTGTTTTTT

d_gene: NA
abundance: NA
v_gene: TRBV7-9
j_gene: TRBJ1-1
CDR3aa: CASSLALANTEAFF
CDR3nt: TGTGCCAGCAGCTTAGCGCTAGCGAACACTGAAGCTTTCTTT

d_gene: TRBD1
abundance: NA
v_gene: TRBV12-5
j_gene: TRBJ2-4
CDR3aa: CASGPGTGENIQYF
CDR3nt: TGTGCTAGTGGACCAGGGACAGGGGAAAACATTCAGTACTTC

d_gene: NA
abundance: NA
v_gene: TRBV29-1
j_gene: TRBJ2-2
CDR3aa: CSVSKTGPGELFF
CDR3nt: TGCAGCGTTTCTAAAACAGGTCCCGGGGAGCTGTTTTTT

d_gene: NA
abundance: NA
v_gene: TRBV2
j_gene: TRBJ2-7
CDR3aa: CASSEYPGRYEQYF
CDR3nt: TGTGCCAGCAGTGAGTATCCAGGGAGGTACGAGCAGTACTTC

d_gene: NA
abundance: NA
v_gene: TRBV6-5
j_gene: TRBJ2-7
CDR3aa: CASSLSFLRGRYEQYF
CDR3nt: TGTGCCAGCAGTTTGAGTTTTCTCAGGGGTCGGTACGAGCAGTACTTC

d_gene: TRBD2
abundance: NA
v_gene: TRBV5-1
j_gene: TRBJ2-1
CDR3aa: CASSGGLALYNEQFF
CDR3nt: TGCGCCAGCAGCGGGGGACTAGCGTTGTACAATGAGCAGTTCTTC

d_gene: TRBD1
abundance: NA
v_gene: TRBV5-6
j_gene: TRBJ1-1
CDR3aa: CASSTGQGLNTEAFF
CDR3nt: TGTGCCAGCAGCACCGGACAGGGATTGAACACTGAAGCTTTCTTT

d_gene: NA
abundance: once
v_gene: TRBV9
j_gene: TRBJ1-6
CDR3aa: CASSVGGGSYNSPLHF
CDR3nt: TGTGCCAGCAGCGTAGGAGGGGGCTCCTATAATTCACCCCTCCACTTT

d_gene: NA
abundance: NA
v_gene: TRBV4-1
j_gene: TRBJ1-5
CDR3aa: CASSQGSGNQPQHF
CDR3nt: TGCGCCAGCAGCCAAGGCTCAGGCAATCAGCCCCAGCATTTT

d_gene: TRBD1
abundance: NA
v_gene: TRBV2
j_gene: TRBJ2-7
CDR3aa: CASSRQGWSSYEQYF
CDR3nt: TGTGCCAGCAGTCGACAGGGCTGGAGTTCCTACGAGCAGTACTTC

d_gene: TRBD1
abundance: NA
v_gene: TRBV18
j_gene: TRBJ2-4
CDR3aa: CASSPATGAKNIQYF
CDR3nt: TGTGCCAGCTCTCCTGCGACAGGGGCCAAAAACATTCAGTACTTC

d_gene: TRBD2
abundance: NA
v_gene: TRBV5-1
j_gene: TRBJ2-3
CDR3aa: CASSLPPLAGGSTDTQYF
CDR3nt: TGCGCCAGCAGCTTGCCCCCTTTAGCGGGAGGCAGCACAGATACGCAGTATTTT

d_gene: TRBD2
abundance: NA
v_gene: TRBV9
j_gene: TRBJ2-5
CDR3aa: CASSGLSGRERETQYF
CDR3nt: TGTGCCAGCAGTGGCCTTAGCGGGAGAGAGCGTGAGACCCAGTACTTC

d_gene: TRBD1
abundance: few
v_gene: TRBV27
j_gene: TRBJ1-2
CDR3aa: CASSPRQGPGYTF
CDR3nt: TGTGCCAGCAGTCCACGACAGGGGCCGGGCTACACCTTC

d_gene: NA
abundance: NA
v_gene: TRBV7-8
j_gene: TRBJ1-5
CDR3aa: CASSIRQNQPQHF
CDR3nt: TGTGCCAGCAGCATCAGACAGAATCAGCCCCAGCATTTT

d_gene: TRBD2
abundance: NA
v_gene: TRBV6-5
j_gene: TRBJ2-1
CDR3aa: CASSSYLAGGPNEQFF
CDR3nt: TGTGCCAGCAGTTCATATCTAGCGGGAGGGCCCAATGAGCAGTTCTTC

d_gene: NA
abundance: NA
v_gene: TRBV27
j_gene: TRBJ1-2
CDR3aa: CASMAGGYGYTF
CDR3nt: TGTGCCAGCATGGCCGGGGGCTATGGCTACACCTTC

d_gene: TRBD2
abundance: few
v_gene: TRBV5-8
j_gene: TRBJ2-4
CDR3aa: CASSGGSQLGGNIQYF
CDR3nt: TGTGCCAGCAGCGGCGGGAGTCAGTTGGGGGGAAACATTCAGTACTTC

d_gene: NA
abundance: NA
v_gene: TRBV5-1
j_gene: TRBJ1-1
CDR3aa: CASSLEFRGNTEAFF
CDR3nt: TGCGCCAGCAGCTTGGAATTCCGGGGGAACACTGAAGCTTTCTTT

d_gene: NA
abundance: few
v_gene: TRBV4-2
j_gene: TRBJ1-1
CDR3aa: CASSQDSGTEAFF
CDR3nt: TGTGCCAGCAGCCAAGACTCCGGTACTGAAGCTTTCTTT

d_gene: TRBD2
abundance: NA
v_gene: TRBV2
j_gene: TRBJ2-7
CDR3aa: CASSERREGFEQYF
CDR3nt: TGTGCCAGCAGTGAGAGGAGGGAGGGTTTCGAGCAGTACTTC

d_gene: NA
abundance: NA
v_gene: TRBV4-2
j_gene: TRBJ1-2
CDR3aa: CASSQEQVNYGYTF
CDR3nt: TGTGCCAGCAGCCAAGAACAGGTGAACTATGGCTACACCTTC

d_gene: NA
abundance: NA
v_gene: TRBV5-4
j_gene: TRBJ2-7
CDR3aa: CASSLPEGRKSYEQYF
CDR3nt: TGTGCCAGCAGCTTACCGGAGGGGCGAAAATCCTACGAGCAGTACTTC

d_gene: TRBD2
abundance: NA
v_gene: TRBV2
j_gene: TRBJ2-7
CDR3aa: CASSASLAGVVEQYF
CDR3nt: TGTGCCAGCAGTGCGTCGCTAGCGGGAGTGGTGGAGCAGTACTTC